This T cell receptor (beta chain) came from a study of CD8+ T cells in alopecia areata. Findings and limits, study-wide: Scalp samples also contribute reads from the resident alphabeta T cells found in normal skin.

The treatment here: oral pan-JAK inhibitor, 5-10 mg twice daily. Sequencing templates came from extracted RNA that was reverse transcribed into cDNA. Method: immunoSEQ multiplex PCR; TCRdb's copy keeps in-frame clones and lacks some. Of 150,000 to 200,000 clones in the sample, under 80% were seen once. Germline V gene sequence: CDR1 SQVTM, CDR2 ANQGSEA. V was trimmed by 3 bases and J by 5 bases, leaving 10 bases between them. The CDR3 contains 12 residues. This clone appeared once. Its antigen remains unknown. The J gene is TRBJ2-5, the V gene TRBV29-1, with D uncertain. The sequenced sample was CD4+ T cells sorted from blood, obtained between weeks 49 and 50, from a patient treated with tofacitinib. This receptor was identified in a human donor with alopecia areata. Here the CDR3 DNA reads TGCAGCGTTGAGGTCTCCGGGGAGACCCAGTACTTC. The encoded protein is CSVEVSGETQYF.